These 25 T cell receptor beta chains share one sample of origin, sequenced in a study of blood T cell repertoires in COVID-19. Method: immunoSEQ multiplex PCR; TCRdb's copy keeps in-frame clones and lacks some. Among about 50,000 clones, roughly four fifths were seen once, and the ten largest hold around 2.8%. Sequences were obtained from peripheral blood. The receptor set was obtained from a woman aged 60-75 years with acute or convalescent COVID-19.

This sequence joins TRBV28 and TRBJ1-5, with D perhaps TRBD1 (5 bases). The CDR3 is 13 residues long. Between the trimmed V and J ends, which lost 10 bases and 7 bases, there was a span of 17 bases. Germline lookup yields CDR1 MDHEN and CDR2 SYDVKM. The CDR3 sequence: CATRASPSQPQHF. The DNA of the CDR3 is TGTGCCACCAGGGCCAGTCCCTCCCAGCCCCAGCATTTT.

The J gene is TRBJ2-7, the V gene TRBV7-2, with D possibly being TRBD2 (5 bases). V lost 5 bases and J lost 0, with 14 bases in between. Germline-derived CDR1 and CDR2 are SGHTA and FQGNSA. The CDR3 length is 15 residues. The CDR3: CASSPNTGYSYEQYF. The CDR3 DNA sequence: TGTGCCAGCAGCCCCAACACGGGATACTCCTACGAGCAGTACTTC.

This chain connects TRBV5-1 to TRBJ2-1; 8 bases agree with TRBD2. Germline CDR1 reads SGHRS; CDR2 reads YFSETQ. This CDR3 is 13 amino acids long. Losses at the gene ends were 5 bases for V and 4 bases for J; bases not matched to a gene: 2. Here the CDR3 DNA reads TGCGCCAGCAGACTAGCGGAGTACAATGAGCAGTTCTTC. Residues: CASRLAEYNEQFF.

CDR3 sequence reads: CASSGGTGRGFRHGYTF. CDR3 nucleotides: TGTGCCAGTAGTGGAGGGACAGGGAGAGGTTTCAGACATGGCTACACCTTC. The V gene is TRBV19, the J gene TRBJ1-2, with TRBD1 matching over 9 bases. The CDR3 has 17 residues. Trimming took 5 bases from V and 6 from J; bases not matched to a gene: 16. The germline gives CDR1 LNHDA, CDR2 SQIVND (reference sequence).

The V and J genes are TRBV3-1 (or the pseudogene TRBV3-2) and TRBJ1-4, with 7 bases fitting TRBD1. J was trimmed by 0 bases and V by 1 base; bases with no gene match: 11. There are 19 residues in the CDR3. The germline gives CDR1 LGHDT, CDR2 YNNKEL (reference sequence). The CDR3 is CASSQAAGTALPTNEKLFF. The CDR3 DNA sequence: TGTGCCAGCAGCCAAGCGGCCGGGACAGCCCTCCCAACTAATGAAAAACTGTTTTTT.

The J gene is TRBJ2-7, the V gene TRBV7-9; 9 bases are shared with TRBD2. CDR3 length: 15 amino acids. Germline trimming cut 1 base from V and 4 bases from J; bases unmatched to any gene: 5. Germline V lookup: CDR1 SEHNR, CDR2 FQNEAQ (reference sequence). CDR3 amino acids: CASSLGLAGRYEQYF. The CDR3 nucleotides are TGTGCCAGCAGCTTAGGTCTAGCGGGGAGATACGAGCAGTACTTC.

In DNA form, the CDR3 reads TGTGCCAGTACATACGGGACAGTAGCCTACAATGAGCAGTTCTTC. It yields the protein CASTYGTVAYNEQFF. The chain links TRBV19 to TRBJ2-1, with 7 bases that match TRBD1. Germline lookup yields CDR1 LNHDA and CDR2 SQIVND (reference sequence). The V segment lost 7 bases and the J segment 2 bases; nucleotides outside the gene matches: 8. The length of the CDR3 is 15 residues.

This chain links TRBV11-2 with TRBJ1-5, with TRBD1 identical over 10 bases. The CDR3 is made up of 15 amino acids. The V gene's germline CDR1 is SGHAT and CDR2 FQNNGV. V lost 5 bases, J lost 3 bases, and 4 bases stayed unmatched. The DNA for the CDR3 is TGTGCCAGCAGCGTCGGACAGGGGGACAATCAGCCCCAGCATTTT. Its translation: CASSVGQGDNQPQHF.

The gene calls are TRBV28 and TRBJ1-2; tentative D call: TRBD1 (6 bases). V lost 6 bases and J lost 8, with 13 bases in between. The germline V gene encodes CDR1 MDHEN and CDR2 SYDVKM. CDR3 size: 12 residues. The CDR3 sequence is CASRLDSQGYTF. DNA of the CDR3: TGTGCCAGCAGGTTGGACAGCCAGGGCTACACCTTC.

The chain couples TRBV19 to TRBJ1-5; 7 bases fit TRBD1. This CDR3 has 16 amino acids. With 0 bases clipped from V and 7 bases from J, the junction kept 9 bases outside the gene matches. Germline CDR1 and CDR2: LNHDA and SQIVND (reference sequence). The CDR3 DNA reads TGTGCCAGTAGTATAGAGATGACAGGGCCCTCCCAGCCCCAGCATTTT. This sequence encodes CASSIEMTGPSQPQHF.

The chain carries TRBV27 and TRBJ2-7; 8 bases line up with TRBD2. The CDR3 runs to 16 residues. V trimming: 3 bases; J trimming: 0 bases; junction bases outside the gene matches: 7. CDR1 and CDR2 from the germline V gene are MNHEY and SMNVEV (reference sequence). CDR3 amino acids: CASSFGGALSSYEQYF. The CDR3 DNA reads TGTGCCAGCAGTTTCGGGGGGGCCTTGAGCTCCTACGAGCAGTACTTC.

The rearrangement links TRBV6-5 to TRBJ1-2, with 7 nucleotides matching TRBD1. With 6 bases clipped from V and 4 bases from J, the junction kept 11 bases outside the gene matches. The V gene's germline CDR1 is MNHEY and CDR2 SVGAGI. The CDR3 runs to 15 residues. CDR3: CASRTRDSLTYGYTF. The CDR3 nucleotides are TGTGCCAGCAGAACCCGGGACAGCCTAACCTATGGCTACACCTTC.

The V and J genes are TRBV5-6 and TRBJ1-2, with D maybe TRBD1 (5 bases). V was trimmed by 4 bases and J by 6 bases, leaving 13 bases between them. CDR3 length equals 13 residues. CDR1 is SGHDT, CDR2 YYEEEE, per germline. CDR3 in amino acids: CASSPRVMHGYTF. CDR3 nucleotides: TGTGCCAGCAGCCCCAGGGTAATGCATGGCTACACCTTC.

This rearrangement joins TRBV4-1 to TRBJ2-5, with D possibly matching TRBD1 (5 bases). V lost 3 bases to trimming and J lost 2 bases, with 10 bases between them. This CDR3 comprises 14 residues. Germline CDR1 reads MGHRA; CDR2 reads YSYEKL. The CDR3 loop is CASSHRDSQETQYF. The DNA for the CDR3 is TGCGCCAGCAGCCATCGCGACAGTCAAGAGACCCAGTACTTC.

The chain combines TRBV6-4 with TRBJ2-1; 10 bases align to TRBD2. The length of the CDR3 is 15 residues. The J segment lost 8 bases and the V segment lost 6 bases, leaving 10 bases of the junction unmatched. Germline CDR1 is MRHNA and CDR2 is SNTAGT. The chain's CDR3 is CASSPTSGERDEQFF. The CDR3 DNA is TGTGCCAGCAGCCCTACTAGCGGGGAGAGGGATGAGCAGTTCTTC.

This chain connects TRBV5-1 to TRBJ1-5; D not certain. Germline loops: CDR1 SGHRS, CDR2 YFSETQ. The CDR3 length is 15 residues. Trimming removed 0 bases from V and 1 base from J, with 8 bases in between. The chain's CDR3 is CASSLDGESNQPQHF. The DNA for the CDR3 is TGCGCCAGCAGCTTGGACGGAGAGAGCAATCAGCCCCAGCATTTT.

The rearrangement uses TRBV9 and TRBJ2-5; 11 bases line up with TRBD2. The V and J ends lost 7 bases and 5 bases, in that order; junction bases with no gene match: 10. The CDR3 contains 15 residues. CDR1 and CDR2 (germline): SGDLS, YYNGEE. The CDR3 nucleotides are TGTGCCAGCGGCGCTCTAGCGGGGGGCGGGGAGACCCAGTACTTC. It codes for CASGALAGGGETQYF.

V gene TRBV11-2 combines with J gene TRBJ2-5; D is possibly TRBD1 (5 bases). V lost 9 bases and J lost 6, with 14 bases in between. The CDR3 is 12 amino acids. Germline values: CDR1 SGHAT, CDR2 FQNNGV. CDR3 in amino acids: CASTRASQTQYF. The CDR3 DNA is TGTGCCAGTACCAGGGCTTCGCAGACCCAGTACTTC.

This sequence joins TRBV5-1 and TRBJ2-1, with 11 bases fitting TRBD2. CDR1 and CDR2 (germline): SGHRS, YFSETQ. V shed 4 bases, J shed 9 bases, and the junction held 18 bases outside the gene matches. The CDR3 runs 18 residues. CDR3: CASSETSGNFRGRSEQFF. The CDR3 nucleotides are TGCGCCAGCAGCGAGACTAGCGGGAACTTTAGAGGTAGAAGTGAGCAGTTCTTC.

Only a few counts were recorded for this clone. The chain recombines TRBV14 with TRBJ1-2; 10 bases fit TRBD1. The CDR3 runs 16 residues. The germline gives CDR1 SGHDN, CDR2 FVKESK. The V segment lost 4 bases and the J segment 2 bases; nucleotides outside the gene matches: 7. The CDR3 sequence: CASSRGQGMLNYGYTF. The CDR3 coding sequence is TGTGCCAGCAGCCGGGGACAGGGGATGTTAAACTATGGCTACACCTTC.

The rearrangement links TRBV3-1 (or the pseudogene TRBV3-2) to TRBJ1-1, with D unclear. The CDR3 is 13 residues long. V shed 0 bases and J shed 6 bases, with 8 bases lying between them. CDR1 is LGHDT, CDR2 YNNKEL, per germline (reference sequence). CDR3 sequence reads: CASSQDLRAEAFF. Written as DNA, the CDR3 is TGTGCCAGCAGCCAAGACCTGAGGGCTGAAGCTTTCTTT.

The chain recombines TRBV5-1 with TRBJ1-1, with D unresolved. Germline values: CDR1 SGHRS, CDR2 YFSETQ. The length of the CDR3 is 14 residues. Trimming took 0 bases from V and 5 from J, leaving 11 bases between them. CDR3 in amino acids: CASSLGTRTTEAFF. The CDR3 DNA follows: TGCGCCAGCAGCTTGGGTACCAGGACTACTGAAGCTTTCTTT.

The rearrangement links TRBV11-2 to TRBJ1-4; 9 positions match TRBD1. Per the germline V gene, CDR1 is SGHAT and CDR2 is FQNNGV. With 4 bases clipped from V and 10 bases from J, the junction kept 10 bases outside the gene matches. The CDR3 extends over 15 amino acids. The CDR3 sequence is CASSSSGTGYGKLFF. The CDR3 DNA sequence: TGTGCCAGCAGCTCATCCGGGACAGGGTACGGAAAACTGTTTTTT.

The rearrangement joins TRBV5-1 to TRBJ1-3; D not resolved. The CDR3 extends over 14 amino acids. Germline assignment: CDR1 SGHRS and CDR2 YFSETQ. The V gene lost 1 base and the J gene lost 4 bases, with 9 bases spanning the gap. The chain's CDR3 is CASSLQVGGNTIYF. The CDR3, as DNA: TGCGCCAGCAGCTTGCAGGTCGGCGGAAACACCATATATTTT.

The chain has TRBV7-8 and TRBJ2-2; D uncertain. The CDR3 runs to 15 residues. V gave up 4 bases and J gave up 2 bases, with 11 bases separating them. Germline values: CDR1 SGHVS, CDR2 FQNEAQ. CDR3 amino acids: CASSSRRLNTGELFF. Written as DNA, the CDR3 is TGTGCCAGCAGCTCGCGAAGACTTAACACCGGGGAGCTGTTTTTT.